Shown below are 3 T cell receptor beta chains from a single sample sequenced in a study of shared clonotypes between healthy human individuals. Naivety among CD8 cells was defined by CD45RO negativity and positive CCR7 selection, thereby excluding terminally differentiated effector memory CD45RA+ cells. TCRdb keeps only in-frame clones here, not all; method: immunoSEQ multiplex PCR. The table has about 580,000 clones, about 98% seen once. Sequencing used naive CD8+ T cells sorted from blood. The receptors were sampled from a man between 25 and 39 years old in good health.

The rearrangement links TRBV6-4 to TRBJ1-2; 8 bases are a match to TRBD1. The CDR3 length is 17 residues. CDR1 is MRHNA, CDR2 SNTAGT, per germline. The V segment lost 6 bases and the J segment 4 bases; nucleotides outside the gene matches: 16. For the CDR3, the DNA is TGTGCCAGCAGAGGTGACAGGGGAAAAGGATTGGGCTATGGCTACACCTTC. This encodes CASRGDRGKGLGYGYTF.

The chain uses TRBV29-1 and TRBJ2-5; D is possibly TRBD1 or TRBD2 (5 bases each). Trimming cost V 4 bases and J 5 bases, with 17 bases left between them. Germline loops: CDR1 SQVTM, CDR2 ANQGSEA. The CDR3 loop spans 14 amino acids. DNA for the CDR3: TGCAGCGTTGTCCCCCAGGGAGAAGGGGAGACCCAGTACTTC. Translation gives CSVVPQGEGETQYF. Full variable domain (rest looked up from reference TRBV29-1 and TRBJ2-5): SAVISQKPSRDICQRGTSLTIQCQVDSQVTMMFWYRQQPGQSLTLIATANQGSEATYESGFVIDKFPISRPNLTFSTLTVSNMSPEDSSIYLCSVVPQGEGETQYFGPGTRLLVL.

The rearrangement uses TRBV30 and TRBJ2-7; 7 positions agree with TRBD2. Germline V lookup: CDR1 GTSNPN, CDR2 SVGIG (reference sequence). J was trimmed by 2 bases and V by 5 bases; bases with no gene match: 6. The CDR3 runs to 13 residues. In nucleotides, the CDR3 is TGTGCCTGGGACGGACTAGAGGCCTACGAGCAGTACTTC. It codes for CAWDGLEAYEQYF. The full variable domain, its missing parts supplied by reference TRBV30 and TRBJ2-7, is SQTIHQWPATLVQPVGSPLSLECTVEGTSNPNLYWYRQAAGRGLQLLFYSVGIGQISSEVPQNLSASRPQDRQFILSSKKLLLSDSGFYLCAWDGLEAYEQYFGPGTRLTVT.